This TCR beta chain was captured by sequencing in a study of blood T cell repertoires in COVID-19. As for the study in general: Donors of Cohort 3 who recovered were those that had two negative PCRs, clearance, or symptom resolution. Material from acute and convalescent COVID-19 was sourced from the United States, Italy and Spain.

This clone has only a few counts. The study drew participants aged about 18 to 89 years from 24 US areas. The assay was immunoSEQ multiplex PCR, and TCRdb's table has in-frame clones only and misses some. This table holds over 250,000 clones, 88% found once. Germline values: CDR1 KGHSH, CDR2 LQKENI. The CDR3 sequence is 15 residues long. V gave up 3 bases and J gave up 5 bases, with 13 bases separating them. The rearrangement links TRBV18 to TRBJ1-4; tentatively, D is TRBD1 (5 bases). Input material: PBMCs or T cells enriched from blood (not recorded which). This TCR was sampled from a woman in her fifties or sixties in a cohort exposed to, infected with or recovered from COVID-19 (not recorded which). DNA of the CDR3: TGTGCCAGCTCACCCCGACAGATTCGCAATGAAAAACTGTTTTTT. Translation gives CASSPRQIRNEKLFF. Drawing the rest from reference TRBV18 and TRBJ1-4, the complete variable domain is NAGVMQNPRHLVRRRGQEARLRCSPMKGHSHVYWYRQLPEEGLKFMVYLQKENIIDESGMPKERFSAEFPKEGPSILRIQQVVRGDSAAYFCASSPRQIRNEKLFFGSGTQLSVL.